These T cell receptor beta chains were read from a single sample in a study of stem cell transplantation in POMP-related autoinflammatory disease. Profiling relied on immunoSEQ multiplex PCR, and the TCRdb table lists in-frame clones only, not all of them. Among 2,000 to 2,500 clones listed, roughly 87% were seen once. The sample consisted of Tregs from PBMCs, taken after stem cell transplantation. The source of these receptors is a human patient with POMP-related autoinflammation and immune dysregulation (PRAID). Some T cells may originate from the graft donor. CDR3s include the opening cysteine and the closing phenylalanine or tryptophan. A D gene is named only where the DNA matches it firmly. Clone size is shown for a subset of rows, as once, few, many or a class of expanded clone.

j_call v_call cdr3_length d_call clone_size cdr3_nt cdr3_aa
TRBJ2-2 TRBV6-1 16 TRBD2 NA TGTGCCAGCAGTGTACTAGCGGGGTCGAACACCGGGGAGCTGTTTTTT CASSVLAGSNTGELFF
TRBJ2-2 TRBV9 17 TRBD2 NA TGTGCCAGCAGCCCCATAGGACTAGCGAGGAACACCGGGGAGCTGTTTTTT CASSPIGLARNTGELFF
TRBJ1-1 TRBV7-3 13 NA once TGTGCCAGCAGCTTTTGGTCGAGAACTGAAGCTTTCTTT CASSFWSRTEAFF
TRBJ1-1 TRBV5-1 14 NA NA TGCGCCAGCAGTGATACAGCTTTGAACACTGAAGCTTTCTTT CASSDTALNTEAFF
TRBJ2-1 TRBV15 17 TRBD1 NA TGTGCCACCAGCAGGGCCCAGGGGGACAGGGGGTTAAATGAGCAGTTCTTC CATSRAQGDRGLNEQFF
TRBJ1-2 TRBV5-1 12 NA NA TGCGCCAGCCGGGGGCCGGCATATGGCTACACCTTC CASRGPAYGYTF
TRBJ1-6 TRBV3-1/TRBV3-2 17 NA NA TGTGCCAGCAGCCAAGGGTCGGTTGGAGGATATAATTCACCCCTCCACTTT CASSQGSVGGYNSPLHF
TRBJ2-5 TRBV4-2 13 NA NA TGTGCCAGCAGCCAACAGGGACAAGAGACCCAGTACTTC CASSQQGQETQYF
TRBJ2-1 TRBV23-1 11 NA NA TGCGCCAGCAGTCAACGGAATGAGCAGTTCTTC CASSQRNEQFF
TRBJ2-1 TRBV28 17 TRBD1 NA TGTGCCAGCAGTTTGGGACAGTCTATGACCTCCTACAATGAGCAGTTCTTC CASSLGQSMTSYNEQFF